Below are 26 T cell receptor beta chains sequenced from a single sample in a study of blood T cells in healthy people across ages. Next came a second PCR, run for about 6 to 11 cycles, which used a sample-barcoded 5' primer along with a J-beta primer mix. TCRdb re-called the 5' RACE reads through MiXCR, storing one row per CDR3 protein. The sample includes about 1.5 million distinct CDR3 sequences, 35% to 45% of them seen just once. Sequencing used blood. These receptor sequences come from a woman younger than 30 in good health.

The V gene is TRBV12-3 or TRBV12-4, the J gene TRBJ1-1; TRBD1 matches 8 bases. V was pared by 5 bases and J by 6 bases, with 5 bases of the junction left unmatched. The CDR3 loop spans 13 amino acids. CDR3 loop: CASSRTGRAEAFF. CDR3 DNA: TGTGCCAGCAGTCGGACAGGGAGGGCTGAAGCTTTCTTT.

V and J are TRBV6-2 or TRBV6-3 and TRBJ2-1, with D possibly being TRBD1 or TRBD2 (5 bases each). From germline, CDR1 is MNHEY and CDR2 SVGEGT. The CDR3 loop spans 11 amino acids. Trimming took off 5 bases at V and 9 bases at J, with 8 bases between the two ends. The chain's CDR3 is CASSDGTEQFF. The CDR3 DNA reads as TGTGCCAGCAGTGACGGGACTGAGCAGTTCTTC.

As for this clonotype: The junction does not match germline at one end; this may be a read error. The CDR3: CASSQATASYNERFF. The CDR3 DNA reads TGTGCCAGCAGCCAAGCGACGGCGTCCTACAATGAGCGGTTCTTC. The chain uses TRBV9 and TRBJ2-1; D not resolved. Looked up from germline, CDR1 is SGDLS and CDR2 is YYNGEE. The CDR3 has 15 residues. The full variable domain, with the rest looked up from reference TRBV9 and TRBJ2-1, is DSGVTQTPKHLITATGQRVTLRCSPRSGDLSVYWYQQSLDQGLQFLIQYYNGEERAKGNILERFSAQQFPDLHSELNLSSLELGDSALYFCASSQATASYNERFFGPGTRLTVL.

This clonotype appeared a few times. The rearrangement links TRBV9 to TRBJ2-7; D gene unclear. The CDR3 extends over 13 amino acids. V was cut by 0 bases and J by 5 bases, with 9 bases left in between. Germline assignment: CDR1 SGDLS and CDR2 YYNGEE. CDR3 sequence (DNA): TGTGCCAGCAGCGTAGAAAGACCCCACGAGCAGTACTTC. It specifies CASSVERPHEQYF.

This clonotype was detected only a few times. The chain uses TRBV4-3 and TRBJ2-2; D tentatively fits TRBD1 or TRBD2 (5 bases each). There are 15 residues in the CDR3. The germline V and J ends were trimmed by 1 base and 5 bases, with 11 bases remaining between them. The germline CDR1 and CDR2 sequences are LGHNA and YSLEER. CDR3 loop: CASSQVFRETGELFF. CDR3 coding DNA: TGCGCCAGCAGCCAAGTTTTCAGGGAGACCGGGGAGCTGTTTTTT.

The chain is built from TRBV18 and TRBJ1-4, with a weak D call TRBD1 (5 bases). The CDR3 consists of 12 residues. Germline CDR1 reads KGHSH; CDR2 reads LQKENI. Trimming stripped 4 bases from V and 14 bases from J, with 14 bases between. Here the CDR3 reads CASSQTDARLFF. The CDR3 DNA reads TGTGCCAGCTCACAGACAGACGCGCGGCTGTTTTTT.

The chain employs TRBV20-1 and TRBJ1-1, with D hard to call. Trimming stripped 1 base from V and 6 bases from J, with 12 bases between. Germline V CDR1 and CDR2: DFQATT, SNEGSKA (reference sequence). This CDR3 is 13 amino acids long. CDR3 sequence: CSARGPIQPEAFF. The DNA for the CDR3 is TGCAGTGCTAGAGGACCAATTCAACCTGAAGCTTTCTTT.

The J gene is TRBJ2-4, the V gene TRBV27, with D possibly TRBD1 on 6 matching bases. TRBJ2-7 matches the DNA end more closely, so the J call is doubtful. CDR3 length: 17 residues. CDR1 is MNHEY and CDR2 is SMNVEV in the germline V gene (reference sequence). The CDR3 loop reads CASSLSILGYNRAEQYF. For the CDR3, the DNA is TGTGCCAGCAGTTTATCGATTCTAGGATATAACAGGGCCGAGCAGTACTTC.

The J gene is TRBJ2-1, the V gene TRBV27; 12 nucleotides match TRBD2. The assigned J gene may be wrong: the sequence end matches TRBJ2-7 better. Germline CDR1 MNHEY, CDR2 SMNVEV (reference sequence). The CDR3 loop spans 16 amino acids. DNA of the CDR3: TGTGCCAGCAGCCCGACTAGCGGGAGCCCCTACAATGAGCAGTACTTC. This sequence encodes CASSPTSGSPYNEQYF.

The chain is built from TRBV20-1 and TRBJ2-7, with D possibly matching TRBD2 (5 bases). Trimming took off 0 bases at V and 0 bases at J, with 9 bases between the two ends. Germline CDR1 DFQATT, CDR2 SNEGSKA (reference sequence). This CDR3 region has 14 residues. CDR3 amino acids: CSAREGSASYEQYF. Here the CDR3 DNA reads TGCAGTGCTAGAGAGGGGAGCGCCTCCTACGAGCAGTACTTC.

This rearrangement joins TRBV27 to TRBJ2-1; 9 bases fit TRBD2. The closer fit of TRBJ2-7 to the DNA end suggests the J call may be wrong. The CDR3 is 17 residues long. Germline V gene sequence: CDR1 MNHEY, CDR2 SMNVEV (reference sequence). CDR3 protein: CASSLRGGAFSYNEQYF. In DNA form, the CDR3 reads TGTGCCAGCAGTTTACGCGGGGGGGCCTTCTCCTACAATGAGCAGTACTTC.

The chain links TRBV2 to TRBJ1-5; 9 positions match TRBD1. Germline CDR1 SNHLY, CDR2 FYNNEI. The J segment lost 7 bases and the V segment lost 9 bases, leaving 10 bases of the junction unmatched. The CDR3 is 14 amino acids. The CDR3 DNA sequence: TGTGCCAGTGCCCCGGGACAGGGAACGCAGCCCCAGCATTTT. As protein: CASAPGQGTQPQHF. Full variable domain (outside the CDR3, taken from reference TRBV2 and TRBJ1-5): EPEVTQTPSHQVTQMGQEVILRCVPISNHLYFYWYRQILGQKVEFLVSFYNNEISEKSEIFDDQFSVERPDGSNFTLKIRSTKLEDSAMYFCASAPGQGTQPQHFGDGTRLSIL.

J is TRBJ2-5 and V is TRBV6-2 or TRBV6-3; D is undetermined. From germline, CDR1 is MNHEY and CDR2 SVGEGT. V was clipped by 5 bases and J by 11 bases, with 15 bases between them. The CDR3 totals 12 residues. The CDR3 nucleotides are TGTGCCAGCAGTAGGCTTGGGAATGAGCAGTACTTC. Encoded protein: CASSRLGNEQYF.

The chain links TRBV24-1 to TRBJ2-6, with TRBD1 matching 7 bases. CDR1 and CDR2 (germline): KGHDR, SFDVKD. This CDR3 contains 17 residues. V was clipped by 5 bases and J by 0 bases; unmatched bases: 6. CDR3 DNA sequence: TGTGCCACCAGTGGCAAGGACAGGTTCTCTGGGGCCAACGTCCTGACTTTC. This translates into CATSGKDRFSGANVLTF.

This clonotype was detected only a few times. The CDR3 region has the DNA TGTGCCAGCAGCTTTAGGACTAGCGGGAGTGAGGATACGCAGTATTTT. Residues: CASSFRTSGSEDTQYF. This chain joins TRBV9 and TRBJ2-3, with 13 nucleotides matching TRBD2. Trimming removed 4 bases from V and 6 bases from J; junction bases left unmatched: 8. This CDR3 contains 16 residues. Per germline, CDR1 SGDLS and CDR2 YYNGEE.

This clonotype was recorded many times. The chain links TRBV7-2 to TRBJ1-1, with D tentatively TRBD1 (5 bases). Germline V CDR1 and CDR2: SGHTA, FQGNSA. The CDR3 covers 15 residues. Trimming removed 4 bases from V and 4 bases from J, with 16 bases in between. The CDR3 reads CASSSHGGLGTEAFF. In DNA, the CDR3 is TGTGCCAGCAGCTCCCACGGGGGGTTGGGCACTGAAGCTTTCTTT.

This clonotype has only a few counts. This sequence joins TRBV18 and TRBJ1-3; 9 nucleotides line up with TRBD1. Germline values: CDR1 KGHSH, CDR2 LQKENI. J was trimmed by 4 bases and V by 1 base; bases with no gene match: 5. The CDR3 spans 16 residues. CDR3 nucleotides: TGTGCCAGCTCACCACGGGACAGGGTAAAAGGAAACACCATATATTTT. Residues: CASSPRDRVKGNTIYF.

This clonotype showed up just a few times. The chain combines TRBV20-1 with TRBJ2-7; maybe TRBD1 (5 bases). Per germline, CDR1 DFQATT and CDR2 SNEGSKA (reference sequence). V was trimmed by 5 bases and J by 0 bases, leaving 11 bases between them. This CDR3 has 13 residues. The CDR3, as DNA: TGCAGTGCTGGACACTACGCCTCCTACGAGCAGTACTTC. It codes for CSAGHYASYEQYF.

This clonotype appeared a few times. V and J are TRBV29-1 and TRBJ1-2, with TRBD1 matching 7 bases. CDR1 and CDR2 (germline): SQVTM, ANQGSEA. The CDR3 covers 13 residues. The V and J ends lost 5 bases and 8 bases, in that order; junction bases with no gene match: 11. The CDR3 coding sequence is TGCAGCGTTCTAGACAGGGCTGTGGAAGGCTACACCTTC. Residues: CSVLDRAVEGYTF.

The chain couples TRBV5-1 to TRBJ2-3; 14 bases map to TRBD2. The V segment lost 4 bases and the J segment 5 bases; nucleotides outside the gene matches: 12. The CDR3 consists of 18 residues. Germline values: CDR1 SGHRS, CDR2 YFSETQ. The CDR3, as DNA: TGCGCCAGCAGCCCCTATCCAGGGACTAGCGGGGGAGAAGATACGCAGTATTTT. Protein product: CASSPYPGTSGGEDTQYF.

In its sample, this clonotype was seen many times. The gene calls are TRBV14 and TRBJ2-5; D may correspond to TRBD1 or TRBD2 (5 bases each). TRBJ2-7 matches the DNA end more closely, so the J call is doubtful. The CDR3 sequence is 14 residues long. Germline values: CDR1 SGHDN, CDR2 FVKESK. CDR3 in DNA: TGTGCCAGCAGCCAAGATGGGGGTATCTACGAGCAGTACTTC. Amino acid sequence: CASSQDGGIYEQYF.

The genes are TRBV21-1 and TRBJ1-5. TRBV21-1 is labeled a pseudogene. The length of the CDR3 is 16 residues. The CDR3 here is CASSHCGRGSTQPQHF. The CDR3 DNA is TGTGCCAGCAGCCATTGCGGGCGGGGGTCTACTCAGCCCCAGCATTTT.

The genes are TRBV7-9 and TRBJ2-5; 7 bases are shared with TRBD2. The germline CDR1 and CDR2 sequences are SEHNR and FQNEAQ (reference sequence). The CDR3 runs 16 residues. Trimming removed 2 bases from V and 2 bases from J; junction bases left unmatched: 8. Here the CDR3 DNA reads TGTGCCAGCAGCTTACCCGGACTAGGCACACAAGAGACCCAGTACTTC. This gives the protein CASSLPGLGTQETQYF.

This clonotype has a count of ten or more. CDR3 loop: CSAAGTGSNQPQHF. CDR3 DNA sequence: TGCAGTGCTGCCGGGACAGGTAGCAATCAGCCCCAGCATTTT. The J gene is TRBJ1-5, the V gene TRBV20-1, with 8 bases aligning to TRBD1. CDR1 DFQATT and CDR2 SNEGSKA come from the germline V gene (reference sequence). Trimming cost V 5 bases and J 0 bases; bases outside gene matches: 3. The CDR3 totals 14 residues.

The rearrangement joins TRBV11-1 to TRBJ2-1, with TRBD2 matching over 11 bases. The CDR3 length is 19 residues. Per the germline V gene, CDR1 is SGHAT and CDR2 is FQDESV (reference sequence). V lost 5 bases to trimming and J lost 0 bases; unmatched junction nucleotides: 12. As DNA, the CDR3 is TGTGCCAGCAGCCCTTATCTAGCGGGAGGCCCCCTCTCCTACAATGAGCAGTTCTTC. Amino acid sequence: CASSPYLAGGPLSYNEQFF.

V gene TRBV7-8 combines with J gene TRBJ2-2, with D hard to call. This CDR3 comprises 14 residues. Germline CDR1 SGHVS, CDR2 FQNEAQ. V was pared by 1 base and J by 6 bases, with 9 bases between. CDR3 sequence reads: CASSLDTWAGELFF. The CDR3 region has the DNA TGTGCCAGCAGCTTAGACACTTGGGCCGGGGAGCTGTTTTTT.